The entry below gives a single T cell receptor beta chain sequence along with its context. The antigen remains unidentified. This entry comes from a study of cytomegalovirus exposure and HLA in healthy donors. Study-level points and caveats: High specificity and sensitivity for cytomegalovirus status were reported for the classifier.

Using immunoSEQ multiplex PCR, the repertoire was profiled, and TCRdb retains in-frame clones only, with some absent. The sample shows about 220,000 clones, almost 90% of them seen only once. While the first cohort had several hundred subjects, the donors belonged to the separate validation cohort of 120 subjects. This CDR3 has 14 amino acids. The J segment lost 1 base and the V segment lost 5 bases, leaving 3 bases of the junction unmatched. CDR1 and CDR2 (germline): SGHTA, FQGNSA. The sequencing sample was made of PBMCs. This rearrangement joins TRBV7-2 to TRBJ2-7; 9 nucleotides match TRBD2. This TCR derives from a woman aged 18-35 years in good health and CMV-seronegative. The CDR3 sequence: CASSPSGTSYEQYF. In nucleotides, the CDR3 is TGTGCCAGCAGCCCTAGCGGGACTTCCTACGAGCAGTACTTC.